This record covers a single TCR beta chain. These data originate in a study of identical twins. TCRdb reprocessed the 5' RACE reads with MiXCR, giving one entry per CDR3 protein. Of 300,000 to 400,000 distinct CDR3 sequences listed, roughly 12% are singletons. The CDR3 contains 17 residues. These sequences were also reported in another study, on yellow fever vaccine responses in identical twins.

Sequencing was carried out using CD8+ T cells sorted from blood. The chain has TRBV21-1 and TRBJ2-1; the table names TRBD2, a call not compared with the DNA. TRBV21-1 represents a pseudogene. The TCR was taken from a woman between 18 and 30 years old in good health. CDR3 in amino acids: CASSTRLAGGRYNEQFF. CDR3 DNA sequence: TGTGCCAGCAGCACGAGACTAGCGGGGGGGCGCTACAATGAGCAGTTCTTC.